This TCR beta chain was captured in a study of blood T cell repertoires in COVID-19 (dated by TCRdb to about 2020). Background for the entire study: Samples from collaborators originated in the United States, Italy and Spain and spanned both the acute and convalescent phases of COVID-19. The prospective study material was composed of cDNA or gDNA derived from T cells, B-cell-depleted T cells, or PBMCs. Deeply sampled blood TCRbeta repertoires from subjects exposed to, actively infected with, or recovered from COVID-19 were included in the dataset. The repertoires were made available in a free public database intended to serve as a resource for research on the immune response to SARS-CoV-2. Samples came from the ongoing ImmuneRACE study (first 160 participants) plus 1,254 subjects from 6 global collaborators. A de-identified subject ID, COVID-19 status, age in years and sex were almost always included in the sample metadata. Where HLA class I and class II types were available, the types were taken from metadata supplied by the sample provider, not from assay-based typing.

TCRbeta CDR3 regions were amplified from genomic DNA by means of the immunoSEQ Assay, a bias-controlled multiplex PCR. Per the original workflow: Within the assay, amplification of reference gene primers was used to estimate how many nucleated cells each sample contained. Sequence reads were collapsed and filtered to measure the absolute abundance of every unique TCRbeta CDR3 rearrangement. For each sample, productive Simpson clonality was calculated by taking the square root of Simpson's diversity index across productive rearrangements. TCRdb carries this immuneACCESS record with in-frame sequences only. Its versions omit some clonotypes, under half of them owing to an unresolved V gene in the studies checked, with the rest unexplained. The V and J calls and clone size are taken from that table; D and trimming were inferred from the DNA. The sample table holds approximately 230,000 clones, of which roughly 90% were seen once. Nearly 6.5% of the sample is in the top ten clones.

Participants in the prospective study were enrolled through a virtual design, were aged about 18 to 100 years, and lived in some 24 United States geographic areas. To assign participants to cohorts, the prospective study relied on clinical history that participants themselves reported in a screening survey and a study questionnaire. In the prospective study, mobile phlebotomists collected whole blood, serum and a nasopharyngeal or oropharyngeal swab from each participant. Participants in the prospective study had the option to provide additional blood draws and questionnaires over a roughly two-month period. Blood samples from the prospective study were shipped frozen or at room temperature prior to DNA extraction. General study outcomes and caveats: The quantity of clinical and demographic metadata differed by source and by participant and was supplied without curation.

This clone was recorded only once. Its specific antigen is unknown. Base qualities were left out, and no much larger clone turns up one base away. The sequenced sample was PBMCs or T cells enriched from blood (not recorded which). The receptor comes from a woman aged 30 to 39 with acute COVID-19.

Read as DNA, the sequence is TGTGCCTCCTCTGGAGGGGTCGACTATGGCTACACCTTC. Its amino acids are CASSGGVDYGYTF. The rearranged chain carries TRBV6-5 and TRBJ1-2, with a tentative D gene TRBD1 over 5 matching bases. The CDR3 has 13 amino acids, counting the end cysteine and phenylalanine. The retained sequence is limited to the CDR3, 39 bases, with the frame set at the first base. CDR1 and CDR2 were assigned from the germline V gene as MNHEY and SVGAGI. V is reduced by 11 bases and J by 3 bases, leaving a spacing of 16 bases between them.